The sequence of this TCR beta chain was determined in a study of shared clonotypes between healthy human individuals. This clone came up once. Trimming removed 7 bases from V and 4 bases from J; junction bases left unmatched: 6. This CDR3 has 14 residues. The CD4+ fraction was divided into a CD45RA+ naive subset and a CD45RA-negative memory subset. Repertoires were generated with immunoSEQ multiplex PCR, while TCRdb's copy carries only in-frame clones and drops some. Among about 980,000 clones, about three quarters were seen once, and the ten largest hold about 1.5%. The sample consisted of memory CD4+ T cells sorted from blood. Specified subset: CD45RA-negative fraction. V and J are TRBV5-3 and TRBJ1-4; TRBD1 agrees at 8 bases. TRBV5-3 has ORF status, its function being uncertain. The receptor's source is a man between 18 and 35 years old in good health. This chain's CDR3 is CARPDRGFNEKLFF. The DNA for the CDR3 is TGTGCCAGACCCGACAGGGGCTTTAATGAAAAACTGTTTTTT.